A single sample gave rise to the 21 T cell receptor beta chains below, sequenced in a study of blood T cell repertoires in COVID-19. Here immunoSEQ multiplex PCR was the method, and the copy in TCRdb shows in-frame clones only, minus some. Of 98,000 or so clones detected, approximately 83% appear once; the ten largest clones hold more than 3%. The specimen was peripheral blood. These receptors were collected from a woman of 80 years or more with active or convalescent COVID-19.

The chain couples TRBV11-2 to TRBJ1-4; 7 positions match TRBD1. Looked up from germline, CDR1 is SGHAT and CDR2 is FQNNGV. The CDR3 has 14 amino acids. J lost 5 bases, V lost 4 bases, and 4 bases had no gene match. CDR3 sequence reads: CASSSQGGNEKLFF. Written as DNA, the CDR3 is TGTGCCAGCAGCTCCCAGGGGGGAAATGAAAAACTGTTTTTT.

V is TRBV9 and J is TRBJ2-1, with 8 nucleotides matching TRBD2. V was clipped by 3 bases and J by 8 bases; unmatched bases: 13. CDR1 is SGDLS, CDR2 YYNGEE, per germline. This CDR3 contains 16 residues. CDR3 residues: CASSGTPGTSDYEQFF. The CDR3 DNA follows: TGTGCCAGCAGCGGGACTCCCGGGACTAGTGACTATGAGCAGTTCTTC.

This chain links TRBV19 with TRBJ1-5; D is possibly TRBD1 (5 bases). V lost 2 bases and J 4 bases, leaving 18 bases between the germline ends. CDR1 LNHDA and CDR2 SQIVND come from the germline V gene (reference sequence). The CDR3 is 17 amino acids. CDR3 in amino acids: CASSIIRASGKNQPQHF. CDR3 DNA: TGTGCCAGTAGTATAATTCGGGCCTCAGGGAAAAATCAGCCCCAGCATTTT.

The chain employs TRBV7-2 and TRBJ1-2; D is uncertain. V lost 4 bases and J lost 2, with 11 bases in between. Germline CDR1 and CDR2: SGHTA and FQGNSA. CDR3 length: 14 amino acids. This CDR3 is CASSSFSGNYGYTF. For the CDR3, the DNA is TGTGCCAGCAGCTCCTTTTCGGGGAACTATGGCTACACCTTC. The full variable domain, its missing parts supplied by reference TRBV7-2 and TRBJ1-2, is GAGVSQSPSNKVTEKGKDVELRCDPISGHTALYWYRQSLGQGLEFLIYFQGNSAPDKSGLPSDRFSAERTGGSVSTLTIQRTQQEDSAVYLCASSSFSGNYGYTFGSGTRLTVV.

This chain joins TRBV28 and TRBJ2-7; TRBD2 might be the D (5 bases). The CDR3 has 15 amino acids. Germline CDR1 and CDR2: MDHEN and SYDVKM. The V end was cut by 5 bases, the J end by 3 bases, with 17 bases between. The chain's CDR3 is CASSGESRGYYEQYF. CDR3 DNA sequence: TGTGCCAGCAGTGGAGAGAGCCGGGGATACTACGAGCAGTACTTC.

The CDR3, as DNA: TGTGCCAGCAGCCTCGTTTTGGCGGCATCCATCAACTATGGCTACACCTTC. As protein: CASSLVLAASINYGYTF. The chain combines TRBV3-1 (or the pseudogene TRBV3-2) with TRBJ1-2; D remains unclear. The germline V gene has CDR1 LGHDT and CDR2 YNNKEL (reference sequence). The CDR3 has 17 residues. Between the trimmed V and J ends, which lost 4 bases and 2 bases, there was a span of 20 bases.

The chain employs TRBV9 and TRBJ1-2, with 7 bases aligning to TRBD1. The length of the CDR3 is 14 residues. Looked up from germline, CDR1 is SGDLS and CDR2 is YYNGEE. V dropped 4 bases and J dropped 4; count of bases not matched to a gene: 7. The CDR3 coding sequence is TGTGCCAGCAGCCCCGACAGGGAAAGCTATGGCTACACCTTC. Amino acid sequence: CASSPDRESYGYTF.

This clone was detected only once. This rearrangement joins TRBV5-4 to TRBJ1-1; possible D gene TRBD1, 5 bases. The CDR3 has 14 amino acids. V lost 2 bases, J lost 0 bases, and 8 bases lay in between. Germline CDR1 SGHNT, CDR2 YYREEE (reference sequence). The CDR3: CASSFRDLNTEAFF. In DNA form, the CDR3 reads TGTGCCAGCAGCTTCCGGGACTTGAACACTGAAGCTTTCTTT.

The chain joins TRBV6-6 to TRBJ1-2, with 8 bases lining up with TRBD1. The germline V gene encodes CDR1 MNHNY and CDR2 SVGAGI (reference sequence). The trim removed 4 bases at V and 5 bases at J, leaving 6 bases unmatched. The CDR3 covers 14 residues. CDR3 nucleotides: TGTGCCAGCAGTTCGGCAGGGGGCGAGTATGGCTACACCTTC. Protein: CASSSAGGEYGYTF.

V usage is TRBV9 and J usage is TRBJ2-1; 7 bases map to TRBD2. Germline CDR1 SGDLS, CDR2 YYNGEE. The trim removed 5 bases at V and 9 bases at J, leaving 26 bases unmatched. The CDR3 covers 19 residues. CDR3 bases: TGTGCCAGCAGTGAGAGGTCAGGCCAAGGACTAGGCCGGGAGGTTGAGCAGTTCTTC. Protein: CASSERSGQGLGREVEQFF. The complete variable domain, with remaining parts taken from reference TRBV9 and TRBJ2-1, reads DSGVTQTPKHLITATGQRVTLRCSPRSGDLSVYWYQQSLDQGLQFLIQYYNGEERAKGNILERFSAQQFPDLHSELNLSSLELGDSALYFCASSERSGQGLGREVEQFFGPGTRLTVL.

The rearrangement joins TRBV7-6 to TRBJ2-5, with 11 bases aligning to TRBD2. Germline V gene lookup returns CDR1 SGHVS and CDR2 FNYEAQ. The CDR3 is 16 residues long. After removal of 7 bases from V and 1 base from J, the junction contained 8 bases not matched to a gene. The CDR3 reads CASTPPGTSGQETQYF. The CDR3 DNA sequence: TGTGCCAGCACCCCACCCGGGACTAGCGGCCAAGAGACCCAGTACTTC.

The chain joins TRBV2 to TRBJ1-4; D gene uncertain. With 6 bases removed from V and 6 bases from J, the gap between germline ends came to 14 bases. The CDR3 is 14 residues long. Per germline, CDR1 SNHLY and CDR2 FYNNEI. The CDR3 DNA sequence: TGTGCCAGCAGGGAACGGGAATGGGATGAAAAACTGTTTTTT. Its translation is CASREREWDEKLFF.

This clone is a singleton in its sample. The chain links TRBV7-2 to TRBJ1-2; no clear D. This CDR3 has 17 amino acids. Trimming pared 2 bases from V and 4 bases from J, leaving 20 bases between. CDR1 and CDR2 (germline): SGHTA, FQGNSA. CDR3 DNA: TGTGCCAGCAGCTTATTCCCTCGGGGTAGGATCCCCTATGGCTACACCTTC. Translating it yields CASSLFPRGRIPYGYTF. Using reference TRBV7-2 and TRBJ1-2 for the parts outside the CDR3, the full variable domain is GAGVSQSPSNKVTEKGKDVELRCDPISGHTALYWYRQSLGQGLEFLIYFQGNSAPDKSGLPSDRFSAERTGGSVSTLTIQRTQQEDSAVYLCASSLFPRGRIPYGYTFGSGTRLTVV.

The chain is built from TRBV11-2 and TRBJ1-1; a possible D gene is TRBD1 (5 bases). V was clipped by 5 bases and J by 1 base, with 8 bases between them. The CDR3 is 13 residues long. CDR1 and CDR2 from the germline V gene are SGHAT and FQNNGV. The CDR3 spells CASSLDRNTEAFF. The CDR3 nucleotides read TGTGCCAGCAGCCTCGACAGGAACACTGAAGCTTTCTTT. Based on the CDR3 plus reference TRBV11-2 and TRBJ1-1, the full variable domain is EAGVAQSPRYKIIEKRQSVAFWCNPISGHATLYWYQQILGQGPKLLIQFQNNGVVDDSQLPKDRFSAERLKGVDSTLKIQPAKLEDSAVYLCASSLDRNTEAFFGQGTRLTVV.

The chain is built from TRBV27 and TRBJ1-1; tentatively, D is TRBD1 (6 bases). Trimming took 0 bases from V and 7 from J, leaving 15 bases between them. CDR1 and CDR2 (germline): MNHEY, SMNVEV (reference sequence). The CDR3 has 15 amino acids. This chain's CDR3 is CASSLSRDIGIEAFF. CDR3 nucleotides: TGTGCCAGCAGTTTATCCCGGGACATTGGAATTGAAGCTTTCTTT.

The chain has TRBV30 and TRBJ1-2, with 8 nucleotides matching TRBD1. In germline, CDR1 is GTSNPN, CDR2 SVGIG (reference sequence). The CDR3 has 15 residues. V trimming: 5 bases; J trimming: 5 bases; junction bases outside the gene matches: 13. The CDR3 nucleotides read TGTGCCTGGGGCGGGCAGGGGGCGTCGTCATATGGCTACACCTTC. Its protein is CAWGGQGASSYGYTF.

This clone was observed a single time. J is TRBJ2-5 and V is TRBV11-2; possibly TRBD2 for D (5 bases). CDR1 is SGHAT and CDR2 is FQNNGV in the germline V gene. The V end was cut by 4 bases, the J end by 5 bases, with 8 bases between. The CDR3 totals 12 residues. CDR3 protein: CASSSEAETQYF. CDR3 coding DNA: TGTGCCAGCAGCTCGGAGGCGGAGACCCAGTACTTC.

The chain couples TRBV30 to TRBJ1-1; 8 nucleotides agree with TRBD1. The CDR3 loop spans 15 amino acids. The germline gives CDR1 GTSNPN, CDR2 SVGIG (reference sequence). Unmatched junction bases numbered 12, after V lost 3 bases and J lost 6 bases. The CDR3 reads CAWRVKGQGSPEAFF. Written as DNA, the CDR3 is TGTGCCTGGAGAGTTAAAGGACAGGGTAGTCCTGAAGCTTTCTTT.

This chain links TRBV7-2 with TRBJ1-1, with 7 bases fitting TRBD1. Germline values: CDR1 SGHTA, CDR2 FQGNSA. J lost 4 bases, V lost 4 bases, and 12 bases had no gene match. This CDR3 has 16 amino acids. The CDR3 spells CASSSRMTGWTTEAFF. The CDR3, as DNA: TGTGCCAGCAGCTCTAGGATGACAGGGTGGACCACTGAAGCTTTCTTT. Full variable domain (missing parts from reference TRBV7-2 and TRBJ1-1): GAGVSQSPSNKVTEKGKDVELRCDPISGHTALYWYRQSLGQGLEFLIYFQGNSAPDKSGLPSDRFSAERTGGSVSTLTIQRTQQEDSAVYLCASSSRMTGWTTEAFFGQGTRLTVV.

The V gene is TRBV6-2 or TRBV6-3, the J gene TRBJ1-1; 7 nucleotides line up with TRBD1. The CDR3 length is 15 residues. Looked up from germline, CDR1 is MNHEY and CDR2 is SVGEGT. The J segment lost 1 base and the V segment lost 8 bases, leaving 10 bases of the junction unmatched. CDR3 coding DNA: TGTGCCAGCGGCCGTCGGAGGACAGGGAACACTGAAGCTTTCTTT. Protein: CASGRRRTGNTEAFF.

In its sample, this clone was seen once. V and J are TRBV3-1 (or the pseudogene TRBV3-2) and TRBJ1-1; no clear D. The CDR3 consists of 13 residues. Germline V gene data show CDR1 as LGHDT and CDR2 as YNNKEL (reference sequence). Trimming took 1 base from V and 7 from J, leaving 10 bases between them. CDR3 nucleotides: TGTGCCAGCAGCCAAGTTGCAGGCCTTGAAGCTTTCTTT. Encoded protein: CASSQVAGLEAFF.